The 5 T cell receptor beta chains reported below all come from one sample, sequenced in a study of cytomegalovirus exposure and HLA in healthy donors. The PCR made use of 60 Vbeta and 13 Jbeta primers. The table came from immunoSEQ multiplex PCR; TCRdb's copy has only in-frame clones and leaves some out. Here the sample spans 100,000 to 150,000 clones, around 83% being singletons. The sequenced sample was PBMCs. Source of these receptors: a girl aged 2-10 years in good health and CMV-seronegative.

V usage is TRBV4-2 and J usage is TRBJ2-3; D is undetermined. Trimming pared 0 bases from V and 3 bases from J, leaving 10 bases between. CDR3 length: 15 residues. The V gene's germline CDR1 is LGHNA and CDR2 YNFKEQ. DNA for the CDR3: TGTGCCAGCAGCCAAGATCGAAGCCTGACAGATACGCAGTATTTT. Encoded protein: CASSQDRSLTDTQYF.

The chain links TRBV18 to TRBJ1-1; D perhaps matches TRBD1 (6 bases). CDR1 is KGHSH and CDR2 is LQKENI in the germline V gene. V lost 2 bases to trimming and J lost 6 bases, with 16 bases between them. The CDR3 runs 15 residues. CDR3 amino acids: CASSPVGPRGPEAFF. The CDR3 DNA sequence: TGTGCCAGCTCACCAGTCGGGCCCAGGGGACCTGAAGCTTTCTTT.

This clone was recorded once. This chain uses TRBV5-4 with TRBJ2-7; D unclear. The germline V gene encodes CDR1 SGHNT and CDR2 YYREEE (reference sequence). This CDR3 spans 13 amino acids. V lost 0 bases, J lost 1 base, and 5 bases lay in between. CDR3 protein: CASSLDLSYEQYF. The CDR3 region has the DNA TGTGCCAGCAGCTTGGACTTATCCTACGAGCAGTACTTC.

The chain joins TRBV27 to TRBJ2-7, with 11 bases that match TRBD2. V trimming: 5 bases; J trimming: 1 base; junction bases outside the gene matches: 7. This CDR3 spans 16 amino acids. The germline gives CDR1 MNHEY, CDR2 SMNVEV (reference sequence). The CDR3 DNA sequence: TGTGCCAGCAGTACTAGCGGGGGACTTATTTCCTACGAGCAGTACTTC. This encodes CASSTSGGLISYEQYF.

The chain has TRBV25-1 and TRBJ2-1; TRBD2 matches at 9 bases. CDR1 is MGHDK and CDR2 is SYGVNS in the germline V gene. Trimming removed 4 bases from V and 4 bases from J; junction bases left unmatched: 11. The CDR3 runs 17 residues. CDR3 DNA sequence: TGTGCCAGCAGTGGAAATTGCAGCGGGAGGCCTTACAATGAGCAGTTCTTC. Its protein product is CASSGNCSGRPYNEQFF.